One T cell receptor (beta chain) is described in this entry. The data were produced by immunoSEQ multiplex PCR, yet TCRdb's version contains in-frame clones alone and is incomplete. The data hold tens of thousands of clones, with 84% observed a single time. The data were taken from a study of blood T cell repertoires in COVID-19. Looking at the study overall: Some COVID-19 samples were acute and others convalescent; all came from the United States, Italy and Spain.

The germline V gene encodes CDR1 SGHNT and CDR2 YYREEE (reference sequence). Trimming left V 1 base short and J 1 base short, with 5 bases between. The CDR3 totals 13 residues. Sample: peripheral blood. The receptor was derived from a man aged 45-60 years with active or convalescent COVID-19. This chain joins TRBV5-4 and TRBJ1-1; D is undetermined. Written as DNA, the CDR3 is TGTGCCAGCAGCTTGCCCGGGAACACTGAAGCTTTCTTT. Translated, it gives CASSLPGNTEAFF.